This TCR beta chain is from a study of tumor and adjacent non-tumor tissue in lung cancer (dated by TCRdb to about 2018). About the full investigation: Patients with adenocarcinoma (around eleven), squamous cell carcinoma (2) and small cell lung cancer (1) were included in the cohort. The study compared bulk TCRbeta repertoires between lung tumor tissue and matched distant non-tumor lung tissue from around 16 lung cancer patients. In total, sequencing yielded 100 million to 150 million productive TCRbeta reads, which works out to an average of about 4.2 million reads per sample. For each patient, one tumor sample and one normal lung sample were taken, giving 25 to 30 paired specimens that underwent TCRbeta CDR3 sequencing. Ages among the approximately 15 patients ranged from about 30 to 76 years, there were around ten men and 5 women, and disease was at TNM stage I to III.

On the study overall, not on this receptor specifically: Because peripheral blood was not sequenced, the blood TCRbeta repertoires of the lung cancer patients in the study went unexamined. TCR diversity (inverse Simpson) was significantly higher in tumor than in normal lung tissue (roughly 430 vs 170, P = 0.0075, Mann-Whitney U test). TCR diversity was significantly higher in younger patients, and higher tumor TCR diversity was associated with shorter overall and disease-free survival. Only around 14 patients were in the cohort, and the authors stated that larger samples and more detailed clinical data are needed. The sequencing platform is not named in the methods, and unique molecular identifiers are not mentioned. In normal lung, the top 100 clones accounted for a significantly larger cumulative share of the repertoire than in tumor tissue.

The germline V gene encodes CDR1 SGHAT and CDR2 FQNNGV. Its CDR3 holds 15 amino acids, cysteine through phenylalanine. Here the CDR3 DNA is all that survives: 45 bases in frame from base 1. Libraries came from multiplex PCR. The sample was run on an Illumina HiSeq 2500. TCRbeta libraries were constructed through three rounds of nested PCR with primers (Table S4) according to protocols adapted from ARM-PCR. Before sequencing, PCR products of 200-500 bp were excised from the gel and purified with the QIAquick gel extraction kit. The paper's data handling went like this. Reads were cleaned using Trimmomatic, were merged into complete CDR3 sequences using FLASH, and were assigned to V(D)J germline segments using MiTCR. VDJtools was used to compute clonal diversity as the inverse Simpson's index. A read counted as productive if the sequence was in-frame and lacked a premature stop codon. TCRdb reran the public reads through fastp at Q25 and MiXCR, keeping productive beta chains. Rows are unified per CDR3 protein, each entry keeping the most common DNA and genes. The V and J calls and clone size are TCRdb's, not the authors'. For this sample there are about 75,000 distinct CDR3 sequences; roughly 80% appear just once. Together, the top ten hold 10% to 15% of the sample.

This clonotype has a handful of counts. The specificity of this receptor is unknown. A read error may produce the germline difference seen at one junction end. RNA was isolated from bulk, unsorted tissue, and RNA quality was assessed with a NanoDrop ND-1000 and an Agilent 2100. Newly diagnosed lung cancer patients without prior chemotherapy who had been admitted for thoracic surgery in China between August and November 2014 were enrolled as donors. Patients who had received previous radiotherapy or chemotherapy, or who had another concurrent cancer, were excluded from the study. Surgical tissue pieces of about 1-2.3 cm3 were preserved in RNAlater solution and were kept at -80 degrees C until use.

The rearrangement joined TRBV11-2 to TRBJ2-7, and 9 junction bases match TRBD1. This TCR came from a woman aged 45-65 years with non-small cell lung cancer. The source material was lung tumor tissue. CDR3 protein: CASSTGTGRTYELCF. At the DNA level, the sequence is TGTGCCAGCAGCACCGGGACAGGGCGTACCTACGAGCTGTGCTTC.